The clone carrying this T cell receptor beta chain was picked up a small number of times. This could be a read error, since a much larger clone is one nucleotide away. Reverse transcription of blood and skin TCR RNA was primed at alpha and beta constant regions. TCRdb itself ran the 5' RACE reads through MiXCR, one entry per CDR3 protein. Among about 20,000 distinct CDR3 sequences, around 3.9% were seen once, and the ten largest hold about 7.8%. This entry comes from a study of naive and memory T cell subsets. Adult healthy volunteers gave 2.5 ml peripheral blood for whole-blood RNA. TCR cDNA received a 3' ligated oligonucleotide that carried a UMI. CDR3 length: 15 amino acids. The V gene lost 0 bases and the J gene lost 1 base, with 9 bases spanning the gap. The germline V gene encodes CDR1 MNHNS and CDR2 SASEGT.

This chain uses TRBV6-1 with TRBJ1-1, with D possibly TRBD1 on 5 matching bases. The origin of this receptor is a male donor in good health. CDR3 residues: CASSEADTGNTEAFF. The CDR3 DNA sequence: TGTGCCAGCAGTGAAGCGGACACGGGGAACACTGAAGCTTTCTTT.